This paragraph covers one T cell receptor beta chain sequence. What it binds is unknown. V was pared by 5 bases and J by 4 bases, with 9 bases between. Germline CDR1 is SGHTA and CDR2 is FQGTGA. The CDR3 is made up of 14 amino acids. This record comes from a study of neurological immune-mediated disorders. General study points: None of the CDR3 amino acid sequences of expanded clones recurred across subjects, suggesting private repertoires in all groups.

Stored at -80 C, 2 million PBMCs were the source of the unsorted libraries. Synthesis of cDNA was carried out by template-switch 5'RACE. The reaction used 10-nucleotide random UMIs. Every sequencing run produced over 160 million TCR-beta sequences, and the sequences from any one run covered 15-18 subjects. TCRdb processed the 5' RACE reads anew with MiXCR; each CDR3 protein has one entry. The sample lists 17,000 or so distinct CDR3 sequences, 27% occurring once. The rearrangement uses TRBV7-3 and TRBJ2-6; D is unresolved. This sequence was found in a man aged 45-60 years with HTLV-1-associated myelopathy (HAM/TSP). Sample: PBMCs. Here the CDR3 reads CASSRRRGANVLTF. The DNA for the CDR3 is TGTGCCAGCAGCCGTCGTAGGGGGGCCAACGTCCTGACTTTC.